This TCR beta chain was obtained from a study of cytomegalovirus exposure and HLA in healthy donors. About the study: For the approximately 400 genotyped donors, more than 65% fell within the Caucasian-associated ancestry cluster.

The CDR3 length is 16 residues. The germline V gene has CDR1 SGDLS and CDR2 YYNGEE. V was clipped by 3 bases and J by 1 base; unmatched bases: 1. The PCR used 60 Vbeta and 13 Jbeta primers. The data were produced by immunoSEQ multiplex PCR, yet TCRdb's version contains in-frame clones alone and is incomplete. The table records around 90,000 clones, approximately 81% of them present only once. This clone has a single count. The sequenced sample consisted of PBMCs. The chain joins TRBV9 to TRBJ2-7; 16 nucleotides align to TRBD2. This TCR derives from a woman between 40 and 55 years old in good health and CMV-seronegative. The CDR3 region has the DNA TGTGCCAGCAGCGAGGGACTAGCGGGAGGGTCCTACGAGCAGTACTTC. Amino acids: CASSEGLAGGSYEQYF.